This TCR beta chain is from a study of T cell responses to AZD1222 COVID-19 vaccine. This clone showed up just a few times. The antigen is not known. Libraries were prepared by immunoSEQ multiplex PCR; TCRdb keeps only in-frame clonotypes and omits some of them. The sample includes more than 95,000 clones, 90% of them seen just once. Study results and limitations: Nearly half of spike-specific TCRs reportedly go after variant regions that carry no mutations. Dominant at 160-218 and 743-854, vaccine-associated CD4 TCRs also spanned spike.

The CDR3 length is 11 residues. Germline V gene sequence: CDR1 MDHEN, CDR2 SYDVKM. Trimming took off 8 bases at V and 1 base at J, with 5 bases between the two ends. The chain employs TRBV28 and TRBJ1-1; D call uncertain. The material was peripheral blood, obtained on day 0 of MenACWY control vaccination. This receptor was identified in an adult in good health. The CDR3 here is CASGPNTEAFF. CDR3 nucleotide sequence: TGTGCCAGCGGACCGAACACTGAAGCTTTCTTT. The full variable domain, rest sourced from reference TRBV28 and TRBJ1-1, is DVKVTQSSRYLVKRTGEKVFLECVQDMDHENMFWYRQDPGLGLRLIYFSYDVKMKEKGDIPEGYSVSREKKERFSLILESASTNQTSMYLCASGPNTEAFFGQGTRLTVV.